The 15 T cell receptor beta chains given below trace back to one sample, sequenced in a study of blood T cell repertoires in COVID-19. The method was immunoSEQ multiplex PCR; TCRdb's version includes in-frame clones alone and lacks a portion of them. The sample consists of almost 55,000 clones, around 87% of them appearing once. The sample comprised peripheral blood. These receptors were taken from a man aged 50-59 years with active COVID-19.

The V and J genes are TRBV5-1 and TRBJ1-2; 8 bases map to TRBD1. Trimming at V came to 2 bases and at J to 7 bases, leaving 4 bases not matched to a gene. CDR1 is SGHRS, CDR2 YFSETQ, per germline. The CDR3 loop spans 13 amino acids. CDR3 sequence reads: CASSLGQGGGYTF. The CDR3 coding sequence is TGCGCCAGCAGCTTAGGACAGGGAGGTGGCTACACCTTC.

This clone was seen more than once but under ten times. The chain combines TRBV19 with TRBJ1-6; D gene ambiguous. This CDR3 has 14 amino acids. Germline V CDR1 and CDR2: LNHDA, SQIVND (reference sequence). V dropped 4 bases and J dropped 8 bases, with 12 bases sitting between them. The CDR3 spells CASSTAYGDSPLHF. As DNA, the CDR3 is TGTGCCAGTAGTACCGCCTATGGTGATTCACCCCTCCACTTT.

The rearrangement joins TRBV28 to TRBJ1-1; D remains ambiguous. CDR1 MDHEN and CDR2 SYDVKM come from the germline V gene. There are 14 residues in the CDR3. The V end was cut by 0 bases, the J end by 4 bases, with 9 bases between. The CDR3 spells CASSLWTGGTEAFF. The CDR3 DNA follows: TGTGCCAGCAGTTTATGGACCGGAGGCACTGAAGCTTTCTTT.

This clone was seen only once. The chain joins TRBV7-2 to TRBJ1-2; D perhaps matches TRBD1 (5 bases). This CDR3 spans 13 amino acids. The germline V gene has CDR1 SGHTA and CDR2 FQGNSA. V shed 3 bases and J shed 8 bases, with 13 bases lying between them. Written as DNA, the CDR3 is TGTGCCAGCAGCTTTGACTGGGGGGGAGGCTACACCTTC. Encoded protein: CASSFDWGGGYTF.

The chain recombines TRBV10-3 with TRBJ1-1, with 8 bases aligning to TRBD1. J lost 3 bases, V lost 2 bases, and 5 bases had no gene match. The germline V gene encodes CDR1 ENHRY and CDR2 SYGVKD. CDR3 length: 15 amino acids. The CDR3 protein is CAISEGNRGYTEAFF. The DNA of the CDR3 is TGTGCCATCAGTGAGGGTAACAGGGGGTACACTGAAGCTTTCTTT.

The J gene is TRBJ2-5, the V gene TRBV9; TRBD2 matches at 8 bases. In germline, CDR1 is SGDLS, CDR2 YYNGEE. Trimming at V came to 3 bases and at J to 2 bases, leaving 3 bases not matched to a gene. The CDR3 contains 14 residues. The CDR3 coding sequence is TGTGCCAGCAGCGGGGCTAGCGGGCAAGAGACCCAGTACTTC. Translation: CASSGASGQETQYF.

CDR3 residues: CASSLAGTGVSGNTIYF. In DNA form, the CDR3 reads TGCGCCAGCAGTCTGGCGGGGACGGGAGTCTCTGGAAACACCATATATTTT. The chain has TRBV5-1 and TRBJ1-3; possible D gene TRBD1, 5 bases. Germline V gives CDR1 SGHRS, CDR2 YFSETQ. Trimming took off 5 bases at V and 0 bases at J, with 18 bases between the two ends. The CDR3 runs 17 residues.

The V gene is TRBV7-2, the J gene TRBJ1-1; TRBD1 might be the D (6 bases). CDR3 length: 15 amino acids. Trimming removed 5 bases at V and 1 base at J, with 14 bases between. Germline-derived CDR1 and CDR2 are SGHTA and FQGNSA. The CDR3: CASSQPRQANTEAFF. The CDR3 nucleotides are TGTGCCAGCAGCCAACCCCGACAGGCGAACACTGAAGCTTTCTTT.

CDR3 sequence (DNA): TGTGCCAGCAGCTTCAGCGGAAGGAGCTCCTACAATGAGCAGTTCTTC. Its protein product is CASSFSGRSSYNEQFF. The chain employs TRBV7-8 and TRBJ2-1; tentatively, D is TRBD2 (5 bases). Germline assignment: CDR1 SGHVS and CDR2 FQNEAQ. V dropped 3 bases and J dropped 0 bases, with 12 bases sitting between them. This CDR3 region has 16 residues.

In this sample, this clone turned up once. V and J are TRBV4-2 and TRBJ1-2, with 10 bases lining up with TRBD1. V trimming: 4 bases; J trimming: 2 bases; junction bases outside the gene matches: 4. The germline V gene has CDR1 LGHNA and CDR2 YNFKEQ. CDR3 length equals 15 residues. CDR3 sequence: CASSPGQGDNYGYTF. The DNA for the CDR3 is TGTGCCAGCAGCCCAGGACAGGGGGACAACTATGGCTACACCTTC.

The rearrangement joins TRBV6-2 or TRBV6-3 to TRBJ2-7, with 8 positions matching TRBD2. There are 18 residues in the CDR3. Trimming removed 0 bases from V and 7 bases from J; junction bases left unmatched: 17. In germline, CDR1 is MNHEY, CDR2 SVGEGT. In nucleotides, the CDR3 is TGTGCCAGCAGTTACTCCTCGCTAGCGGGCTCTATCCCTCGGGAGCAGTACTTC. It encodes CASSYSSLAGSIPREQYF.

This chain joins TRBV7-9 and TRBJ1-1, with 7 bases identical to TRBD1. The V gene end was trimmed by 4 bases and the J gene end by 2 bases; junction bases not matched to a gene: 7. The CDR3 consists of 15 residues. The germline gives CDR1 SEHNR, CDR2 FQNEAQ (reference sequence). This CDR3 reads CASSSGGTVNTEAFF. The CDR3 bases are TGTGCCAGCAGCTCGGGGGGGACAGTTAACACTGAAGCTTTCTTT.

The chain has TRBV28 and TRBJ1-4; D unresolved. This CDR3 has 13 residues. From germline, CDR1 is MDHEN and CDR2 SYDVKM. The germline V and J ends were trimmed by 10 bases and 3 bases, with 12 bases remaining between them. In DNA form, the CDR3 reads TGTGCCACCGGATGGGCAGCTAATGAAAAACTGTTTTTT. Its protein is CATGWAANEKLFF.

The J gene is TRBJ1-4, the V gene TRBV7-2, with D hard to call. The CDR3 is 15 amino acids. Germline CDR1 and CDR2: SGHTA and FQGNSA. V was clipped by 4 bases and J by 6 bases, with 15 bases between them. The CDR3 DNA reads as TGTGCCAGCAGCTCCCGGGGAGCCTTAGATGAAAAACTGTTTTTT. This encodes CASSSRGALDEKLFF.

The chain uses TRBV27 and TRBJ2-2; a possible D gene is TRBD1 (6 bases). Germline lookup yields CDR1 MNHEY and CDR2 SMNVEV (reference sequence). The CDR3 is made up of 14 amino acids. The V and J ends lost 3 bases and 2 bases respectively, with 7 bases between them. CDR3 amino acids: CASSLGQNTGELFF. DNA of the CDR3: TGTGCCAGCAGTTTGGGACAAAACACCGGGGAGCTGTTTTTT.